The sequence of this TCR beta chain was determined in a study of blood T cells in healthy people across ages. The germline CDR1 and CDR2 sequences are GTSNPN and SVGIG (reference sequence). The CDR3 runs 14 residues. The V gene lost 4 bases and the J gene lost 5 bases, with 14 bases spanning the gap. Next came a second PCR, run for about 7 to 12 cycles, which used a sample-barcoded 5' primer along with a J-beta primer mix. TCRdb reanalysed the 5' RACE reads using MiXCR and keeps one entry per CDR3 protein. Counted here are about 800,000 distinct CDR3 sequences, around 25% occurring once; the ten biggest clones make up under 4.5%. In addition, the sample was reused for a study of T cells of mothers and their children.

The material sequenced was blood. The rearrangement joins TRBV30 to TRBJ1-4; D is possibly TRBD1 (5 bases). This clonotype was sampled from a boy younger than 18 in good health. The CDR3 loop is CAWTRRGGNEKLFF. The DNA of the CDR3 is TGTGCCTGGACAAGGAGGGGTGGAAATGAAAAACTGTTTTTT.